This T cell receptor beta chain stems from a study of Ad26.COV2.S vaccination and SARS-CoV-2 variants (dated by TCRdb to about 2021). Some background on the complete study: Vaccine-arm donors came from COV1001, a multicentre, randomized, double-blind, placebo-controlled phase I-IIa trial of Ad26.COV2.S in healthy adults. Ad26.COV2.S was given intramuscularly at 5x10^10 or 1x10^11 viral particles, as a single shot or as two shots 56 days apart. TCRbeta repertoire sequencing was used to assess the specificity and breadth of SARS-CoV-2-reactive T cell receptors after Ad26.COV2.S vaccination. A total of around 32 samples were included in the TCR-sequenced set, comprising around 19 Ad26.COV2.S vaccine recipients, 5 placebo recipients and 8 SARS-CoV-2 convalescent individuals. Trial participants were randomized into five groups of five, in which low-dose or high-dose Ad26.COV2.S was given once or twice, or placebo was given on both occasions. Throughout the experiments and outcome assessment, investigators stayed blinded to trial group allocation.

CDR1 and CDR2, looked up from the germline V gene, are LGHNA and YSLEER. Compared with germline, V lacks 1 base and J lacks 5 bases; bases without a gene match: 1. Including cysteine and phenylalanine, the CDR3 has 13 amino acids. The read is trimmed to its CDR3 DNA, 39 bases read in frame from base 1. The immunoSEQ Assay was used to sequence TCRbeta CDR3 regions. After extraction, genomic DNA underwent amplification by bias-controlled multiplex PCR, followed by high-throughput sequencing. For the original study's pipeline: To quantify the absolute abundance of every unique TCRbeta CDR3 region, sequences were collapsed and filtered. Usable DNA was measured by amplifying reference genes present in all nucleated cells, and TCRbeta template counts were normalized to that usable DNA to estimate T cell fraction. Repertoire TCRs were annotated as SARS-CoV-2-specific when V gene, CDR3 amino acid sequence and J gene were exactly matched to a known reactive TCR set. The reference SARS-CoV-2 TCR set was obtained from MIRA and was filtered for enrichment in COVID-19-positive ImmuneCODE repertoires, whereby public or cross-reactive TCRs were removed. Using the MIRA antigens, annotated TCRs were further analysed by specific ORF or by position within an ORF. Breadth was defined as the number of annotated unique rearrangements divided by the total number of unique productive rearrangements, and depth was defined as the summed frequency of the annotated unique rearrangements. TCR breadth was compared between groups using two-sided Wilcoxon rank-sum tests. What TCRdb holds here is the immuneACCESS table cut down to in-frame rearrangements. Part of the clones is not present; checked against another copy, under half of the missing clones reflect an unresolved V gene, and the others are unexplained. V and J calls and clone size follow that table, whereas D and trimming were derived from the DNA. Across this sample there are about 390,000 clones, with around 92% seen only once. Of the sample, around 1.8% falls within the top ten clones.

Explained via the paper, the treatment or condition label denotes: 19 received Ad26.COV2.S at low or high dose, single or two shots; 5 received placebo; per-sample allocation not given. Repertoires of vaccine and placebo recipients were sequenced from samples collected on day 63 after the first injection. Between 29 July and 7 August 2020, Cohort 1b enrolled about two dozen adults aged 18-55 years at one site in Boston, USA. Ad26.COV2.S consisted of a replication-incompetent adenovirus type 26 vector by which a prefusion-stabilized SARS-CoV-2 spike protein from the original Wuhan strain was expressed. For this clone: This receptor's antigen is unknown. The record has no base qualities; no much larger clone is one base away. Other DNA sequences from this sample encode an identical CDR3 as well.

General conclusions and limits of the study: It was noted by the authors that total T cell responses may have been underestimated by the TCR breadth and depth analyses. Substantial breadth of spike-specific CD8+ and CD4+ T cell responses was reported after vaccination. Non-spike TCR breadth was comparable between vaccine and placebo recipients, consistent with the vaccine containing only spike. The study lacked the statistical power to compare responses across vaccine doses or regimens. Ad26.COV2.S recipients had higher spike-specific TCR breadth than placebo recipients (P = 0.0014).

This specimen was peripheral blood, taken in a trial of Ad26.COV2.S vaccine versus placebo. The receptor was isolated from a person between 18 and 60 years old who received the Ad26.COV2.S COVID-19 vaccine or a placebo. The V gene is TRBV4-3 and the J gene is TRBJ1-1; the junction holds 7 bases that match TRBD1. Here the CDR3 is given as CASSQGRGTEAFF. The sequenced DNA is TGCGCCAGCAGCCAAGGCAGGGGGACTGAAGCTTTCTTT.